The clone carrying this T cell receptor (beta chain) has a count of ten or more. The record originates from a study of T cells in Graves' hyperthyroidism and ophthalmopathy. Trimming removed 0 bases at V and 4 bases at J, with 19 bases between. The CDR3 covers 17 residues. The germline V gene encodes CDR1 SNHLY and CDR2 FYNNEI. From RNA transcripts, TCR beta CDR3 regions were amplified. The HTBI primer set served for first-round RT-PCR of the TCR CDR3. A single record per CDR3 protein comes from TCRdb applying MiXCR to the multiplex PCR reads. Found here are 500,000 or so distinct CDR3 sequences, approximately 17% of them singletons; the top ten hold approximately 15%.

The chain links TRBV2 to TRBJ2-7; tentatively, D is TRBD1 (6 bases). This receptor was obtained from a woman younger than 35 with Graves' ophthalmopathy. The sample comprised blood. The CDR3, as DNA: TGTGCCAGCAGTGAAGCCACGCAGGACAGCTTTCAGTACGAGCAGTACTTC. Translated, it gives CASSEATQDSFQYEQYF.